This T cell receptor (beta chain) was captured in a study of monozygotic twins with inflammatory bowel disease. Regarding the study as a whole: The sharing of clonotypes with others was lower in IBD patients than in healthy twins, especially with disease activity. Researchers were unable to tell different T cell subtypes apart.

Addition of UMIs with a 6-nucleotide sample barcode was achieved by template switching. Reanalyzing the 5' RACE reads, TCRdb keeps one entry per CDR3 protein, without DNA. This repertoire comprises about 160,000 distinct CDR3 sequences; its ten largest clones make up 6% to 9.5%. A remark on this clonotype: What it recognizes is unknown.

The germline CDR1 and CDR2 sequences are DFQATT and SNEGSKA (reference sequence). The CDR3 loop spans 18 amino acids. This receptor was taken from a human donor with ulcerative colitis or Crohn's disease, or a healthy co-twin of an affected twin (not recorded which). The chain couples TRBV20-1 to TRBJ2-4; TCRdb picks TRBD1, but there is no DNA to check that call. Sequenced sample: blood. CDR3: CSARDVSGTGLAKNIQYF.